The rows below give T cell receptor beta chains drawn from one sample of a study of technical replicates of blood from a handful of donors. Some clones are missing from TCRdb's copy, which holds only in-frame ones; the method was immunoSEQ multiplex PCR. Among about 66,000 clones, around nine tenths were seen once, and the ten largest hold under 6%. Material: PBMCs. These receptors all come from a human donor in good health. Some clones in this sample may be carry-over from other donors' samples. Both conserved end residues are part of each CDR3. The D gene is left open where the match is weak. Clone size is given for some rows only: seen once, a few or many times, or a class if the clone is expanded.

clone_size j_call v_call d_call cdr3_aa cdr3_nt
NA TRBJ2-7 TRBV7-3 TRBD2 CASSFLPSGSGYEQYF TGTGCCAGCAGCTTCCTCCCCAGCGGGAGTGGTTACGAGCAGTACTTC
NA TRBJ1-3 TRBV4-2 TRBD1 CASSQDLDQGAGNTIYF TGTGCCAGCAGCCAAGATCTGGACCAGGGGGCTGGAAACACCATATATTTT
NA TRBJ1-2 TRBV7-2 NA CASSLAGQGPYGYTF TGTGCCAGCAGCTTAGCGGGGCAGGGCCCCTATGGCTACACCTTC
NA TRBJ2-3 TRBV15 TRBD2 CATSTIGLAGGDTQYF TGTGCCACCAGCACAATAGGACTAGCGGGGGGAGATACGCAGTATTTT
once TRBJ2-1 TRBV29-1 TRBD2 CSVERLAVNEQFF TGCAGCGTTGAGAGGCTAGCGGTAAATGAGCAGTTCTTC
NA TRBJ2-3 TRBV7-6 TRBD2 CASSITSGGGFTDTQYF TGTGCCAGCAGCATCACTAGCGGGGGTGGGTTCACAGATACGCAGTATTTT
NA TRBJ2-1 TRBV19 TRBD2 CASSPGLAGGVGSYNEQFF TGTGCCAGTAGTCCGGGACTAGCGGGAGGTGTTGGCTCCTACAATGAGCAGTTCTTC
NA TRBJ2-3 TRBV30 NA CASGLSTDTQYF TGTGCCTCGGGACTGAGCACAGATACGCAGTATTTT
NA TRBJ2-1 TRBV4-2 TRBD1 CASSHREGGDEQFF TGTGCCAGCAGCCACCGGGAAGGGGGCGATGAGCAGTTCTTC
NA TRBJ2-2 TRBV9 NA CASSVDQRGTGELFF TGTGCCAGCAGCGTAGACCAGCGAGGCACCGGGGAGCTGTTTTTT
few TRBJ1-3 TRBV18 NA CASSPAGAAGNTIYF TGTGCCAGCTCACCAGCGGGGGCTGCTGGAAACACCATATATTTT
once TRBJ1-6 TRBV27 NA CASSLASAPLHF TGTGCCAGCAGTTTAGCTTCGGCACCCCTCCACTTT
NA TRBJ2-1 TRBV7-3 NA CASSFSLNEQFF TGTGCCAGCAGCTTCTCTTTAAATGAGCAGTTCTTC
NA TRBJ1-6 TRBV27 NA CASRAMTEINSPLHF TGTGCCAGCAGGGCGATGACAGAGATCAATTCACCCCTCCACTTT